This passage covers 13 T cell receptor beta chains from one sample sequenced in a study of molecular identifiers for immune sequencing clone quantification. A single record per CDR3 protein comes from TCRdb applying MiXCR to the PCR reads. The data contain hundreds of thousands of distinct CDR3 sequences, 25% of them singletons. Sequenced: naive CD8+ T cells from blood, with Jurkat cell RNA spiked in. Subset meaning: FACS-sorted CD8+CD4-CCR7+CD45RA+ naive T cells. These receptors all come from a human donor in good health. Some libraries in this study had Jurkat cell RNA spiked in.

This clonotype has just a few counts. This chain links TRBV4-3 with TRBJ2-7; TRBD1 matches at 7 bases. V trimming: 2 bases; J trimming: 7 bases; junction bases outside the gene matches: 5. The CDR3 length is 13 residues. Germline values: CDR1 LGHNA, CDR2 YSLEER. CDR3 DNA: TGCGCCAGCAGCCAAAGACAGGGCGATGAGCAGTACTTC. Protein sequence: CASSQRQGDEQYF.

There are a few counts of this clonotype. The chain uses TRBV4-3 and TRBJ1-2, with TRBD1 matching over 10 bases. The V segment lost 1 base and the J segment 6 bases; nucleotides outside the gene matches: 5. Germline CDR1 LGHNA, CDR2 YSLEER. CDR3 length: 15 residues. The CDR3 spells CASSQAWGQGHGYTF. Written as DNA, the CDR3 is TGCGCCAGCAGCCAAGCGTGGGGACAGGGGCATGGCTACACCTTC.

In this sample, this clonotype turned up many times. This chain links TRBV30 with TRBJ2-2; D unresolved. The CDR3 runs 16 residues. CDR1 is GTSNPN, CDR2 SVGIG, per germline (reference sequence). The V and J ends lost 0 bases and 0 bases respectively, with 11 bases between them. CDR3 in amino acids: CAWSVLRPANTGELFF. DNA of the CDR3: TGTGCCTGGAGTGTACTTAGACCCGCGAACACCGGGGAGCTGTTTTTT. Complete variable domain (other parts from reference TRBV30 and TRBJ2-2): SQTIHQWPATLVQPVGSPLSLECTVEGTSNPNLYWYRQAAGRGLQLLFYSVGIGQISSEVPQNLSASRPQDRQFILSSKKLLLSDSGFYLCAWSVLRPANTGELFFGEGSRLTVL.

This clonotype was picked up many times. The CDR3 loop reads CASSVDGRSTDTQYF. The CDR3 DNA reads TGTGCCAGCAGCGTAGATGGTCGTAGCACAGATACGCAGTATTTT. This rearrangement joins TRBV9 to TRBJ2-3; D call uncertain. In germline, CDR1 is SGDLS, CDR2 YYNGEE. The ends were cut back, 0 bases at V and 0 bases at J, with 8 bases in the middle. CDR3 length: 15 residues.

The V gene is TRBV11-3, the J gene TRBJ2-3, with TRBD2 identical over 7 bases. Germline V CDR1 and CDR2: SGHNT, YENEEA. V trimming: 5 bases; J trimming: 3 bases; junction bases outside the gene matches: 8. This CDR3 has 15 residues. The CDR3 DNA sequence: TGTGCCAGCAGCCCCTTTGCGGGAGCAACAGATACGCAGTATTTT. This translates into CASSPFAGATDTQYF.

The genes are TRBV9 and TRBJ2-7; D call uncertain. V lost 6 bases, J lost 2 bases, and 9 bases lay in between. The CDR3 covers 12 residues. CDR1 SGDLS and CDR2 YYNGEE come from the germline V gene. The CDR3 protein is CASTERTYEQYF. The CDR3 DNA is TGTGCCAGCACCGAGAGGACCTACGAGCAGTACTTC.

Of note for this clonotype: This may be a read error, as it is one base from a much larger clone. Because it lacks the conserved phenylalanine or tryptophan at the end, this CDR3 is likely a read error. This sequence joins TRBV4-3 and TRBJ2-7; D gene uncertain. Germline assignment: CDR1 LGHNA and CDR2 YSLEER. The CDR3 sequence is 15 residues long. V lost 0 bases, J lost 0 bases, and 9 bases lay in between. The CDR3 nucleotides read TGCGCCAGCAGCCAAGATCGGAGCGCCTCCTACGAGCAGTACTCC. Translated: CASSQDRSASYEQYS.

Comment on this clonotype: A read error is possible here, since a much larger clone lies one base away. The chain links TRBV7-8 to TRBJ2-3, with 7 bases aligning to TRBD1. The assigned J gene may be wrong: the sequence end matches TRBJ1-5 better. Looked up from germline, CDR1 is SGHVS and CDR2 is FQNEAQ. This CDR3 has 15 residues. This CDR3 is CASSFKGATFDTQHF. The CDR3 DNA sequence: TGTGCCAGCAGCTTTAAGGGGGCGACATTTGATACGCAGCATTTT.

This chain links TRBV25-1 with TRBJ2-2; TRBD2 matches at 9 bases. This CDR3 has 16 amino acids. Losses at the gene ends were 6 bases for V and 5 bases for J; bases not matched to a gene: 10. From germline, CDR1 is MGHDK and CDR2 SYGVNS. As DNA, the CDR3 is TGTGCCAGCAGCAAATGGGCGGGGGGGCGGACCGGGGAGCTGTTTTTT. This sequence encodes CASSKWAGGRTGELFF.

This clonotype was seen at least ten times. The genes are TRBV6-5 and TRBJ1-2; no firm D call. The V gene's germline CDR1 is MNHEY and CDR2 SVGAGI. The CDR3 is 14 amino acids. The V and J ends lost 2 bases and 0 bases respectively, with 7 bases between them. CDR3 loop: CASSYNTANYGYTF. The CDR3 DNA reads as TGTGCCAGCAGTTACAACACCGCTAACTATGGCTACACCTTC.

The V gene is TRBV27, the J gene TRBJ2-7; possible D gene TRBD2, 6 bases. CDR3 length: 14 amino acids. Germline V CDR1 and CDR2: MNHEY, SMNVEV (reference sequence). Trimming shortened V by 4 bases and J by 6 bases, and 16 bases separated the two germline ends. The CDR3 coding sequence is TGTGCCAGCAGTTGGGGACTGGGGTTAGGCGAGCAGTACTTC. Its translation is CASSWGLGLGEQYF.

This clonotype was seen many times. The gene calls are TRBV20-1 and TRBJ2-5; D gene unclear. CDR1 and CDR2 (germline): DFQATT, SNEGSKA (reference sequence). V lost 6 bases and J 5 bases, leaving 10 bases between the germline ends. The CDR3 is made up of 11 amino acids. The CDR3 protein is CSAPAVETQYF. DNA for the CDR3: TGCAGTGCCCCGGCGGTGGAGACCCAGTACTTC.

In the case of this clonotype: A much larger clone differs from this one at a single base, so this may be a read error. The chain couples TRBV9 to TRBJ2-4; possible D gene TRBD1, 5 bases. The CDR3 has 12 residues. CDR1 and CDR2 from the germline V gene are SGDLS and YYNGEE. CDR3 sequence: CAGSQQENIQYF. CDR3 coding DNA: TGTGCCGGCAGCCAACAGGAAAACATTCAGTACTTC. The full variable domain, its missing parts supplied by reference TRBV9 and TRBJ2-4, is DSGVTQTPKHLITATGQRVTLRCSPRSGDLSVYWYQQSLDQGLQFLIQYYNGEERAKGNILERFSAQQFPDLHSELNLSSLELGDSALYFCAGSQQENIQYFGAGTRLSVL.